Presented here are 14 T cell receptor beta chains from one specimen sequenced in a study of blood T cell dynamics during melanoma immunotherapy. Time point of the sample: pre-treatment baseline. Data came from immunoSEQ multiplex PCR; TCRdb stores just in-frame clones and leaves some out. The sample includes 5,000 to 7,500 clones, approximately 88% of them seen just once. Sequences were derived from blood, sampled from a patient treated with checkpoint blockade. The receptor source for this set is a human donor with melanoma.

The genes are TRBV4-3 and TRBJ2-3; no firm D call. Germline assignment: CDR1 LGHNA and CDR2 YSLEER. With 0 bases removed from V and 0 bases from J, the gap between germline ends came to 13 bases. The CDR3 is made up of 17 amino acids. The CDR3 nucleotides are TGCGCCAGCAGCCAAGAGCTCTTACTGGAGAGCACAGATACGCAGTATTTT. It is translated as CASSQELLLESTDTQYF.

This chain joins TRBV27 and TRBJ2-1; 9 bases are a match to TRBD2. Per the germline V gene, CDR1 is MNHEY and CDR2 is SMNVEV (reference sequence). This CDR3 has 15 amino acids. The J segment lost 7 bases and the V segment lost 6 bases, leaving 10 bases of the junction unmatched. The CDR3 coding sequence is TGTGCCAGCAGCGGGCCAGCGGGGGGTGGAAATGAGCAGTTCTTC. This codes for CASSGPAGGGNEQFF.

CDR3 in amino acids: CASSEGTRIHEQYF. DNA for the CDR3: TGTGCCAGCAGCGAGGGGACAAGGATTCACGAGCAGTACTTC. The chain combines TRBV5-4 with TRBJ2-7; maybe TRBD1 (6 bases). CDR3 size: 14 residues. V shed 4 bases and J shed 5 bases, with 16 bases lying between them. CDR1 SGHNT and CDR2 YYREEE come from the germline V gene (reference sequence).

This clone appeared a single time. V usage is TRBV6-1 and J usage is TRBJ1-5; 9 positions agree with TRBD1. The CDR3 has 16 amino acids. Germline CDR1 is MNHNS and CDR2 is SASEGT. Losses at the gene ends were 0 bases for V and 7 bases for J; bases not matched to a gene: 7. The DNA of the CDR3 is TGTGCCAGCAGTGAAGCGGGACAGGGAGGGGGACAGCCCCAGCATTTT. This translates into CASSEAGQGGGQPQHF.

The chain uses TRBV6-1 and TRBJ2-7, with D possibly matching TRBD1 (7 bases). Germline V lookup: CDR1 MNHNS, CDR2 SASEGT. The CDR3 is 14 residues long. Trimming removed 4 bases from V and 3 bases from J, with 13 bases in between. CDR3 amino acids: CASSGRRDSYEQYF. Here the CDR3 DNA reads TGTGCCAGCAGTGGAAGGCGGGACAGCTACGAGCAGTACTTC.

This sequence joins TRBV11-2 and TRBJ2-1; TRBD2 matches at 11 bases. The V segment lost 5 bases and the J segment 3 bases; nucleotides outside the gene matches: 3. The CDR3 sequence is 15 residues long. CDR1 is SGHAT and CDR2 is FQNNGV in the germline V gene. As DNA, the CDR3 is TGTGCCAGCAGCCGTAGCGGGGGGGTCTACAATGAGCAGTTCTTC. It codes for CASSRSGGVYNEQFF.

V is TRBV9 and J is TRBJ1-6; D not certain. CDR1 and CDR2 (germline): SGDLS, YYNGEE. The CDR3 spans 14 residues. V lost 2 bases and J lost 0, with 3 bases in between. The CDR3 sequence is CASSVSSYNSPLHF. The CDR3 DNA sequence: TGTGCCAGCAGCGTGAGCTCCTATAATTCACCCCTCCACTTT.

A single count supports this clone. The chain uses TRBV4-3 and TRBJ2-6; D is ambiguous. Deletions cut 0 bases from V and 4 bases from J, with 4 bases between. Germline CDR1 LGHNA, CDR2 YSLEER. The CDR3 is 14 amino acids. The CDR3 loop is CASSQEGGANVLTF. CDR3 DNA: TGCGCCAGCAGCCAAGAAGGGGGGGCCAACGTCCTGACTTTC.

As regards this clone: An end of the junction does not agree with germline; a read error may underlie this. This sequence joins TRBV7-7 and TRBJ2-5; the D gene is possibly TRBD2 (7 bases). The CDR3 spans 15 residues. Germline assignment: CDR1 SSHAT and CDR2 FNYEAQ (reference sequence). The CDR3 protein is CASSLGRGAQETQYF. DNA for the CDR3: TGTGCTAGCAGCTTAGGTCGGGGGGCCCAAGAGACCCAGTACTTC.

CDR3 DNA sequence: TGTGCCAGTAGTATGGGGGTCAGGGGGGAAGGAGAGACCCAGTACTTC. Protein product: CASSMGVRGEGETQYF. The chain joins TRBV19 to TRBJ2-5; tentatively, D is TRBD1 (7 bases). The CDR3 loop spans 16 amino acids. The V end lost 3 bases, the J end lost 4 bases, and 18 bases lay between the germline ends. CDR1 is LNHDA, CDR2 SQIVND, per germline (reference sequence).

This rearrangement joins TRBV6-1 to TRBJ2-3; no firm D call. Trimming shortened V by 2 bases and J by 2 bases, and 8 bases separated the two germline ends. Germline CDR1 and CDR2: MNHNS and SASEGT. The CDR3 is made up of 14 amino acids. DNA of the CDR3: TGTGCCAGCAGTGAATTGTCAATCACAGATACGCAGTATTTT. Protein sequence: CASSELSITDTQYF.

The chain uses TRBV7-8 and TRBJ2-6; D gene unclear. The length of the CDR3 is 15 residues. The ends were cut back, 3 bases at V and 0 bases at J, with 6 bases in the middle. CDR1 and CDR2 (germline): SGHVS, FQNEAQ. The CDR3 sequence: CASSFSDSGANVLTF. The CDR3 coding sequence is TGTGCCAGCAGCTTCTCCGACTCTGGGGCCAACGTCCTGACTTTC. Together with reference TRBV7-8 and TRBJ2-6, the CDR3 gives the full variable domain: GAGVSQSPRYKVAKRGQDVALRCDPISGHVSLFWYQQALGQGPEFLTYFQNEAQLDKSGLPSDRFFAERPEGSVSTLKIQRTQQEDSAVYLCASSFSDSGANVLTFGAGSRLTVL.

V and J are TRBV12-5 and TRBJ2-3, with TRBD2 matching 15 bases. From germline, CDR1 is LGHNT and CDR2 FRNRAP. Germline trimming cut 4 bases from V and 6 bases from J; bases unmatched to any gene: 8. The CDR3 length is 17 residues. The CDR3 reads CASGSTGLAGGKDTQYF. CDR3 DNA: TGTGCTAGTGGTTCCACGGGACTAGCGGGGGGTAAGGATACGCAGTATTTT.

The chain carries TRBV7-2 and TRBJ1-4; unclear D gene. V was trimmed by 1 base and J by 5 bases, leaving 11 bases between them. The germline CDR1 and CDR2 sequences are SGHTA and FQGNSA. CDR3 size: 15 residues. CDR3 nucleotide sequence: TGTGCCAGCAGCTTAGTCGGCGGTCGGAATGAAAAACTGTTTTTT. It codes for CASSLVGGRNEKLFF.